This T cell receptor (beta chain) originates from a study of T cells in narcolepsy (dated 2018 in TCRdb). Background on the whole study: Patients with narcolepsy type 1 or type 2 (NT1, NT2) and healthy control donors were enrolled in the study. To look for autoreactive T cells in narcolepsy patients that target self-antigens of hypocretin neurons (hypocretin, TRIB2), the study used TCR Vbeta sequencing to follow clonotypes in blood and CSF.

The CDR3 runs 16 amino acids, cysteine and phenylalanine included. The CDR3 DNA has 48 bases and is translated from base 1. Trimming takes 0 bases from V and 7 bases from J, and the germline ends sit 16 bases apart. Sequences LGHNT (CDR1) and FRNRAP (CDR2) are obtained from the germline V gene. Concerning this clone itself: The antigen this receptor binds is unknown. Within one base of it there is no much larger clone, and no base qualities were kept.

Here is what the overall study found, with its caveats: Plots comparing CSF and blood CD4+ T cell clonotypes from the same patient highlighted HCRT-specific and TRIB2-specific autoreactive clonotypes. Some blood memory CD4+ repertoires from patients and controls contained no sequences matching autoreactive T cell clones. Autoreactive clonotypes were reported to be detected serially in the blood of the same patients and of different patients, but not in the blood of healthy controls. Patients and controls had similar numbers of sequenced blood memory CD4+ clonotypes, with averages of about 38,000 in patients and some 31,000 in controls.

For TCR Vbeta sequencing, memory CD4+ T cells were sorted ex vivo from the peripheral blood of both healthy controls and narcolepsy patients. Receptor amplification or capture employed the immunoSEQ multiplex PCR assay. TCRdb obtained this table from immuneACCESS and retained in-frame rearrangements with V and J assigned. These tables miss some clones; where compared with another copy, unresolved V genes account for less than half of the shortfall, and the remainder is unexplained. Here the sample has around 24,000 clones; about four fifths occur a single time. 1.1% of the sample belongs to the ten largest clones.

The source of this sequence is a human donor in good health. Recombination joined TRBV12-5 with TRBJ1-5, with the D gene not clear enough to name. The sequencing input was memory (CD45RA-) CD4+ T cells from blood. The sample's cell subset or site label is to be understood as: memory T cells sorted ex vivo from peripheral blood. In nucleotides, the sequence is TGTGCTAGTGGTTTGGTACCCGTTGAGGTCGGGCAGCCCCAGCATTTT. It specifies CASGLVPVEVGQPQHF.